The subject of this entry is one T cell receptor (beta chain). What it binds is not known. The sample comes from a study of graft-versus-host responses after intestinal transplantation. Looking at the study overall: Transplants given to recipients were multivisceral, liver-intestinal, or isolated intestinal.

Using immunoSEQ multiplex PCR, the repertoire was profiled, and TCRdb retains in-frame clones only, with some absent. The repertoire holds over 80,000 clones, 91% seen once, with roughly 0.2% in the top ten. The V and J ends lost 10 bases and 3 bases respectively, with 15 bases between them. This CDR3 contains 14 residues. Germline CDR1 and CDR2: MNHEY and SMNVEV (reference sequence). The study's findings and limits: Some GvH clones appeared in ileal mucosa or blood before recipient bone marrow. The study found high graft-versus-host to host-versus-graft clonal ratios in allografts of patients with graft-donor T cell macrochimerism.

Sequenced here: unstimulated CD4+ T cells sorted from spleen or lymph node cells, sampled before transplant. The receptor was isolated from a human donor who was the organ donor for an intestinal transplant. This chain links TRBV27 with TRBJ2-2; TRBD1 is a possible D gene (5 bases). As DNA, the CDR3 is TGTGCCACTCAACAGACAGCCTACACCGGGGAGCTGTTTTTT. The encoded protein is CATQQTAYTGELFF.